Listed below are T cell receptor beta chains from one sample, sequenced in a study of regulatory T cells in long-lasting Graves disease. Each CDR3 protein is one row after TCRdb ran MiXCR on the multiplex PCR reads. The sample contains hundreds of thousands of distinct CDR3 sequences, 15% to 20% of which appear only once. The sequencing used peripheral blood mononuclear cells (PBMCs), collected when the disease was refractory, from a patient treated with antithyroid drugs. Source of these receptors: a female donor with Graves disease. Each CDR3 is given with its conserved first and last residue. Each record gives: V gene, CDR3 length, clone size, D gene, J gene, CDR3 protein, CDR3 DNA. D genes are given only for firm matches. Part of the rows lack a size; the others show once, few, many or a class for expanded clones.

TRBV7-2	13	few	-	TRBJ2-7	CASSLGWSYEQYF	TGTGCCAGCAGCTTAGGGTGGAGTTACGAGCAGTACTTC
TRBV29-1	16	-	-	TRBJ2-1	CSVEGQGYRSHNEQFF	TGCAGCGTTGAAGGTCAGGGGTATAGGTCCCACAATGAGCAGTTCTTC
TRBV10-3	13	few	-	TRBJ2-4	CAIQGGSKNIQYF	TGTGCCATTCAGGGCGGTAGCAAAAACATTCAGTACTTC
TRBV24-1	13	-	TRBD2	TRBJ2-1	CATGTSGYNEQFF	TGTGCCACCGGGACTAGCGGATACAATGAGCAGTTCTTC
TRBV18	14	few	-	TRBJ2-5	CASSRRGAQETQYF	TGTGCCAGCTCACGTCGGGGGGCACAAGAGACCCAGTACTTC
TRBV6-2/TRBV6-3	14	-	-	TRBJ1-2	CASSYNRIPYGYTF	TGTGCCAGCAGTTACAACAGGATTCCCTATGGCTACACCTTC
TRBV6-1	17	many	-	TRBJ1-6	CASKVLEPEGYFSPLHF	TGTGCCAGCAAGGTGTTGGAGCCAGAAGGGTACTTTTCACCCCTCCACTTT
TRBV20-1	15	many	TRBD1	TRBJ1-5	CSARPRTGGISPQHF	TGCAGTGCTAGACCGCGGACAGGGGGTATATCGCCCCAGCATTTT
TRBV19	14	-	-	TRBJ1-5	CASSINGGNQPQHF	TGTGCCAGTAGTATAAACGGGGGCAATCAGCCCCAGCATTTT
TRBV18	14	many	-	TRBJ2-5	CASAPVEYRETQYF	TGTGCCAGCGCGCCAGTGGAGTATAGGGAGACCCAGTACTTC
TRBV6-4	13	many	-	TRBJ1-1	CASSYRDNTEAFF	TGTGCCAGCAGTTACCGGGATAACACTGAAGCTTTCTTT
TRBV4-1	16	-	TRBD1	TRBJ2-1	CASSPSGQGSYNEQFF	TGCGCCAGCAGCCCCTCCGGACAGGGATCCTACAATGAGCAGTTCTTC
TRBV20-1	20	many	TRBD1	TRBJ1-1	CSARDVGLSGNRGRNTEAFF	TGCAGTGCTAGAGATGTGGGGTTGTCGGGGAACAGGGGAAGGAACACTGAAGCTTTCTTT